This TCR beta chain was profiled in a study of blood T cell repertoires in COVID-19. In the study overall: Whether acute or convalescent, the COVID-19 samples came from the United States, Italy and Spain.

From germline, CDR1 is SGHDT and CDR2 YYEEEE. V was pared by 4 bases and J by 4 bases, with 14 bases between. The CDR3 loop spans 14 amino acids. TCRdb keeps only in-frame clones here, not all; method: immunoSEQ multiplex PCR. The sample holds 250,000 to 350,000 clones, 70% to 90% seen once. The receptor was isolated from a woman in her twenties or thirties who had recovered from COVID-19. Sequenced material: PBMCs or T cells enriched from blood (not recorded which). This rearrangement joins TRBV5-6 to TRBJ1-2, with D perhaps matching TRBD1 (6 bases). The CDR3 is CASSVDRQVYGYTF. DNA for the CDR3: TGTGCCAGCAGCGTGGATCGACAGGTCTATGGCTACACCTTC.